This TCR beta chain was sequenced during a study of response to subunit inactivated influenza vaccine. Turning to this clonotype: Its antigen is unidentified.

The CDR3 has 14 amino acids. Per the germline V gene, CDR1 is LGHDT and CDR2 is YNNKEL (reference sequence). Trimming stripped 2 bases from V and 6 bases from J, with 13 bases between. Notes on the study in general: Authors suggested that a seasonal influenza vaccination recruits few new T cells each time.

A single record per CDR3 protein comes from TCRdb applying MiXCR to the RT-PCR reads. Among 450,000 to 550,000 distinct CDR3 sequences listed, about 25% were seen once. The rearrangement uses TRBV3-1 and TRBJ1-1; perhaps TRBD1 as D (6 bases). This sequence originates from a man between 50 and 59 years old who received an inactivated influenza vaccine. This material consisted of CD4+ T cells sorted from PBMCs, taken around 5 days after vaccination. DNA of the CDR3: TGTGCCAGCAGCCAACGGGGGCTTGGGGCTGAAGCTTTCTTT. Its protein product is CASSQRGLGAEAFF.